Shown below are 23 T cell receptor beta chains from a single sample sequenced in a study of OX40 agonist ivuxolimab in advanced cancers. Here immunoSEQ multiplex PCR was the method, and the copy in TCRdb shows in-frame clones only, minus some. Of approximately 70,000 clones in the sample, about 80% are singletons; the top ten hold almost 1.5%. Material: CD4+ or CD8+ T cells sorted from blood, obtained in a trial of the OX40 agonist ivuxolimab. These receptors all come from an adult with an advanced solid tumor such as melanoma, head and neck, liver or kidney cancer.

This chain connects TRBV18 to TRBJ1-5, with TRBD1 matching over 8 bases. Germline V gene sequence: CDR1 KGHSH, CDR2 LQKENI. V was clipped by 6 bases and J by 7 bases; unmatched bases: 8. The CDR3 loop spans 14 amino acids. The CDR3 region has the DNA TGTGCCAGCTCTCCTGGACAGGGCAGACAGCCCCAGCATTTT. Translation gives CASSPGQGRQPQHF.

This chain uses TRBV27 with TRBJ1-4; possible D gene TRBD1, 6 bases. The CDR3 is 15 amino acids. Per germline, CDR1 MNHEY and CDR2 SMNVEV (reference sequence). V lost 6 bases to trimming and J lost 0 bases, with 11 bases between them. CDR3 in DNA: TGTGCCAGCAGGGCAGGGGTTGCAACTAATGAAAAACTGTTTTTT. Protein: CASRAGVATNEKLFF.

Written as DNA, the CDR3 is TGCGCCAGCAGCTTGCAACTGGGGTTGAACACTGAAGCTTTCTTT. Amino acid sequence: CASSLQLGLNTEAFF. The chain is built from TRBV5-1 and TRBJ1-1; no reliable D call. Germline-derived CDR1 and CDR2 are SGHRS and YFSETQ. The CDR3 runs to 15 residues. Deletions cut 1 base from V and 0 bases from J, with 10 bases between.

This clone appeared a few times. The chain recombines TRBV10-1 with TRBJ1-6; tentative D call: TRBD1 (6 bases). Trimming removed 8 bases from V and 6 bases from J, with 14 bases in between. CDR1 WNHNN and CDR2 SYGVQD come from the germline V gene (reference sequence). CDR3 size: 14 residues. CDR3 in DNA: TGCGCCAGCTCCCAGGGACAAGCTAATTCACCCCTCCACTTT. It yields the protein CASSQGQANSPLHF.

V usage is TRBV30 and J usage is TRBJ1-2; the match to TRBD1 covers 8 bases. The CDR3 is 14 amino acids. J lost 3 bases, V lost 3 bases, and 6 bases had no gene match. The germline gives CDR1 GTSNPN, CDR2 SVGIG (reference sequence). CDR3 sequence reads: CAWRLGQGHYGYTF. The CDR3 nucleotides read TGTGCCTGGAGATTAGGACAGGGACACTATGGCTACACCTTC.

The rearrangement uses TRBV10-3 and TRBJ2-7, with TRBD1 matching 9 bases. The CDR3 sequence is 15 residues long. In germline, CDR1 is ENHRY, CDR2 SYGVKD. The J segment lost 1 base and the V segment lost 6 bases, leaving 7 bases of the junction unmatched. The CDR3 region has the DNA TGTGCCATCAGGCCACAGGGGGCGCCGTCCTACGAGCAGTACTTC. Translation gives CAIRPQGAPSYEQYF.

The rearrangement joins TRBV27 to TRBJ2-2, with 10 bases lining up with TRBD1. Germline assignment: CDR1 MNHEY and CDR2 SMNVEV (reference sequence). The CDR3 spans 16 residues. J lost 3 bases, V lost 5 bases, and 6 bases had no gene match. The CDR3 DNA sequence: TGTGCCAGCAGTCCAGGGGACAGGGGATACACCGGGGAGCTGTTTTTT. It encodes CASSPGDRGYTGELFF.

This chain's CDR3 is CASSSRGGVGYGYTF. The DNA of the CDR3 is TGTGCCAGCAGTTCCCGAGGAGGGGTGGGCTATGGCTACACCTTC. The chain links TRBV27 to TRBJ1-2, with D tentatively TRBD1 (5 bases). From germline, CDR1 is MNHEY and CDR2 SMNVEV (reference sequence). V dropped 4 bases and J dropped 4 bases, with 16 bases sitting between them. CDR3 length: 15 residues.

This sequence joins TRBV19 and TRBJ2-7; maybe TRBD1 (5 bases). Germline V CDR1 and CDR2: LNHDA, SQIVND (reference sequence). V dropped 5 bases and J dropped 3 bases, with 11 bases sitting between them. This CDR3 is 13 amino acids long. CDR3 nucleotides: TGTGCCAGTAGTTCGCGTCAGGGCTACGAGCAGTACTTC. It codes for CASSSRQGYEQYF.

The chain uses TRBV4-1 and TRBJ2-2; TRBD2 is a possible D gene (6 bases). The V end was cut by 5 bases, the J end by 5 bases, with 9 bases between. The CDR3 sequence is 13 residues long. Germline V gene lookup returns CDR1 MGHRA and CDR2 YSYEKL. CDR3 DNA: TGCGCCAGCAGCACTAGCCCAACCGGGGAGCTGTTTTTT. Its translation is CASSTSPTGELFF.

The chain links TRBV9 to TRBJ2-5; D assignment may be TRBD1 or TRBD2 (5 bases each). The CDR3 extends over 13 amino acids. The germline V gene encodes CDR1 SGDLS and CDR2 YYNGEE. Trimming removed 4 bases from V and 7 bases from J, with 14 bases in between. The chain's CDR3 is CASSRDASWTQYF. CDR3 nucleotides: TGTGCCAGCAGCAGGGACGCTTCTTGGACCCAGTACTTC.

V usage is TRBV19 and J usage is TRBJ2-7; 9 bases are a match to TRBD1. Germline assignment: CDR1 LNHDA and CDR2 SQIVND (reference sequence). V dropped 5 bases and J dropped 5; count of bases not matched to a gene: 7. The CDR3 length is 14 residues. The CDR3 spells CASSLGQGRHEQYF. The CDR3 region has the DNA TGTGCCAGTAGTCTAGGACAGGGGAGACACGAGCAGTACTTC.

The rearrangement uses TRBV19 and TRBJ2-5; D is possibly TRBD1 or TRBD2 (5 bases each). Trimming took off 5 bases at V and 4 bases at J, with 20 bases between the two ends. Germline V gene data show CDR1 as LNHDA and CDR2 as SQIVND (reference sequence). This CDR3 is 16 amino acids long. The CDR3, as DNA: TGTGCCAGTAGTTCCACTCCGGGACGCCGGGGAGAGACCCAGTACTTC. As protein: CASSSTPGRRGETQYF.

The V and J genes are TRBV27 and TRBJ1-1; the D is unclear. CDR1 and CDR2 from the germline V gene are MNHEY and SMNVEV (reference sequence). The length of the CDR3 is 13 residues. V dropped 6 bases and J dropped 0 bases, with 8 bases sitting between them. The CDR3 coding sequence is TGTGCCAGCAGCCTGAGCATGAACACTGAAGCTTTCTTT. It yields the protein CASSLSMNTEAFF.

The rearrangement links TRBV6-1 to TRBJ2-7; a weak D match, TRBD2 (5 bases). CDR1 is MNHNS, CDR2 SASEGT, per germline. CDR3 size: 14 residues. V lost 8 bases and J 2 bases, leaving 16 bases between the germline ends. The CDR3 coding sequence is TGTGCCAGCTCCCGGGGTGACGGGACCTACGAGCAGTACTTC. Protein product: CASSRGDGTYEQYF.

The gene calls are TRBV11-3 and TRBJ2-3; D is perhaps TRBD2 (6 bases). The V gene lost 0 bases and the J gene lost 4 bases, with 8 bases spanning the gap. CDR3 length: 14 amino acids. The germline CDR1 and CDR2 sequences are SGHNT and YENEEA. The CDR3 bases are TGTGCCAGCAGCTTAGACGGGGGTTCAGATACGCAGTATTTT. It codes for CASSLDGGSDTQYF.

This clone was counted a few times. CDR3 nucleotides: TGTGCCAGCAGTATGACTAGCGGGGGGAACAATGAGCAGTTCTTC. This translates into CASSMTSGGNNEQFF. This chain uses TRBV6-1 with TRBJ2-1, with 13 nucleotides matching TRBD2. J gave up 5 bases and V 5 bases, and 3 bases lay outside the gene matches. The CDR3 is made up of 15 amino acids. Per germline, CDR1 MNHNS and CDR2 SASEGT.

This clone is a singleton in its sample. The gene calls are TRBV11-3 and TRBJ2-2, with TRBD2 matching over 12 bases. The trim removed 4 bases at V and 0 bases at J, leaving 6 bases unmatched. The germline gives CDR1 SGHNT, CDR2 YENEEA. This CDR3 has 18 residues. The CDR3 spells CASSYGLAGTANTGELFF. The CDR3 nucleotides read TGTGCCAGCAGCTACGGACTAGCGGGAACTGCGAACACCGGGGAGCTGTTTTTT. The full variable domain, its missing parts supplied by reference TRBV11-3 and TRBJ2-2, is EAGVVQSPRYKIIEKKQPVAFWCNPISGHNTLYWYLQNLGQGPELLIRYENEEAVDDSQLPKDRFSAERLKGVDSTLKIQPAELGDSAVYLCASSYGLAGTANTGELFFGEGSRLTVL.

The chain links TRBV27 to TRBJ2-1; D perhaps matches TRBD1 (5 bases). Germline CDR1 is MNHEY and CDR2 is SMNVEV (reference sequence). The CDR3 sequence is 13 residues long. V gave up 2 bases and J gave up 7 bases, with 9 bases separating them. CDR3 coding DNA: TGTGCCAGCAGTTTAAGGGGTAGAAATGAGCAGTTCTTC. This sequence encodes CASSLRGRNEQFF.

V is TRBV6-1 and J is TRBJ2-5; D may match TRBD1 or TRBD2 (6 bases each). The germline gives CDR1 MNHNS, CDR2 SASEGT. The germline V and J ends were trimmed by 4 bases and 5 bases, with 14 bases remaining between them. This CDR3 is 14 amino acids long. The CDR3 loop is CASSARGEWETQYF. The CDR3 nucleotides are TGTGCCAGCAGTGCGAGGGGGGAATGGGAGACCCAGTACTTC.

The chain uses TRBV6-5 and TRBJ2-7; 12 nucleotides agree with TRBD1. The CDR3 is 14 residues long. V trimming: 7 bases; J trimming: 10 bases; junction bases outside the gene matches: 11. Germline-derived CDR1 and CDR2 are MNHEY and SVGAGI. The CDR3 DNA is TGTGCCAGCACCATCGGGACAGGGGGCAAGGTACAGTACTTC. Protein sequence: CASTIGTGGKVQYF.

V usage is TRBV5-4 and J usage is TRBJ1-2; 8 bases line up with TRBD1. Germline V gene lookup returns CDR1 SGHNT and CDR2 YYREEE (reference sequence). V was pared by 3 bases and J by 4 bases, with 2 bases of the junction left unmatched. The CDR3 consists of 13 residues. This CDR3 reads CASSSDRGYGYTF. The CDR3 DNA is TGTGCCAGCAGCTCTGACAGGGGCTATGGCTACACCTTC.

This clone was recorded only once. V is TRBV5-4 and J is TRBJ2-7; TRBD2 agrees at 8 bases. Germline V gene data show CDR1 as SGHNT and CDR2 as YYREEE (reference sequence). Trimming took 2 bases from V and 4 from J; bases not matched to a gene: 11. CDR3 length equals 16 residues. CDR3 amino acids: CASSFGRGAPFYEQYF. CDR3 nucleotide sequence: TGTGCCAGCAGCTTCGGGCGGGGGGCCCCATTTTACGAGCAGTACTTC. Together with reference TRBV5-4 and TRBJ2-7, the CDR3 gives the full variable domain: ETGVTQSPTHLIKTRGQQVTLRCSSQSGHNTVSWYQQALGQGPQFIFQYYREEENGRGNFPPRFSGLQFPNYSSELNVNALELDDSALYLCASSFGRGAPFYEQYFGPGTRLTVT.